Presented here are 2 T cell receptor beta chains from one specimen sequenced in a study of identical twins. MiXCR, run by TCRdb on the 5' RACE reads, gives a single entry per CDR3 protein. The table lists about 470,000 distinct CDR3 sequences, around 24% of them singletons. The same data also contributed to another study, on T cells expressing NK-cell markers.

Sequenced sample: CD4+ T cells sorted from blood. Receptors originate from a young woman in good health.

This chain connects TRBV5-1 to TRBJ1-6; D call uncertain. V gave up 1 base and J gave up 8 bases, with 10 bases separating them. This CDR3 spans 14 amino acids. The V gene's germline CDR1 is SGHRS and CDR2 YFSETQ. This CDR3 is CASSLFGVDSPLHF. For the CDR3, the DNA is TGCGCCAGCAGCTTGTTCGGGGTGGATTCACCCCTCCACTTT.

The V and J genes are TRBV2 and TRBJ1-6; 8 positions match TRBD1. This CDR3 contains 15 residues. Germline V lookup: CDR1 SNHLY, CDR2 FYNNEI. Trimming took 8 bases from V and 7 from J; bases not matched to a gene: 10. Here the CDR3 reads CASRFDRGRNSPLHF. The CDR3 DNA reads as TGTGCCAGCCGATTCGACAGGGGCAGGAATTCACCCCTCCACTTT. The full variable domain, in which reference TRBV2 and TRBJ1-6 provide the parts outside the CDR3, is EPEVTQTPSHQVTQMGQEVILRCVPISNHLYFYWYRQILGQKVEFLVSFYNNEISEKSEIFDDQFSVERPDGSNFTLKIRSTKLEDSAMYFCASRFDRGRNSPLHFGNGTRLTVT.